This TCR beta chain was documented in a study of cytomegalovirus exposure and HLA in healthy donors. Study-level findings and limits: Some V segments (TRBV6-2 and TRBV6-3 among them) were excluded as indistinguishable. On later analysis, the bulk of CMV-associated TCR beta chains appeared to be HLA-restricted. In vitro, three CMV-associated chains proved specific for CMV antigens.

In the PCR, 60 Vbeta and 13 Jbeta primers were used. Here immunoSEQ multiplex PCR was the method, and the copy in TCRdb shows in-frame clones only, minus some. The table lists around 150,000 clones, approximately 71% of them singletons. Of note for this clone: Its antigen is unknown.

Germline loops: CDR1 SGHRS, CDR2 YFSETQ. Losses at the gene ends were 4 bases for V and 0 bases for J; bases not matched to a gene: 7. This CDR3 is 16 amino acids long. The gene calls are TRBV5-1 and TRBJ1-1; 9 positions agree with TRBD1. Sequencing used PBMCs. This sequence was found in a woman aged 40 to 55 in good health and CMV-seropositive. CDR3 bases: TGCGCCAGCAGCCCGGGACAGGGCATCTTGAACACTGAAGCTTTCTTT. Encoded protein: CASSPGQGILNTEAFF.